This T cell receptor beta chain was retrieved from a study of blood T cell repertoires in COVID-19. About the study: Samples came from the United States, Italy and Spain, spanning acute and convalescent COVID-19. In each case, the material was cDNA or gDNA derived from T cells, B-cell-depleted T cells, or PBMCs.

The table came from immunoSEQ multiplex PCR; TCRdb's copy has only in-frame clones and leaves some out. Of roughly 200,000 clones listed, about 88% are singletons. The length of the CDR3 is 15 residues. Germline CDR1 reads KGHSY; CDR2 reads FQNENV. Trimming shortened V by 2 bases and J by 4 bases, and 9 bases separated the two germline ends. The participants were between roughly 18 and 100 years old and came from roughly 24 US areas. The rearrangement links TRBV16 to TRBJ2-6, with D unclear. The TCR was taken from a middle-aged woman with acute COVID-19. The sequenced sample was PBMCs or T cells enriched from blood (not recorded which). Here the CDR3 reads CASSQALEGANVLTF. The CDR3 DNA reads as TGTGCCAGCAGCCAAGCGCTGGAGGGGGCCAACGTCCTGACTTTC.